This TCR beta chain originates from a study of somatic mutations in cytotoxic T cells in rheumatoid arthritis. The repertoire was sequenced with immunoSEQ multiplex PCR; TCRdb's copy has only in-frame clones and lacks some. The sample carries 15,000 to 20,000 clones, over 80% recorded once. This clone was seen only a few times. This CDR3 spans 15 amino acids. Germline-derived CDR1 and CDR2 are MNHNS and SASEGT. J gave up 7 bases and V 4 bases, and 2 bases lay outside the gene matches. The rearrangement links TRBV6-1 to TRBJ2-1; 15 nucleotides match TRBD2. The clonotype comes from a young man with rheumatoid arthritis. What was sequenced was CD8+ T cells sorted from blood. CDR3 sequence: CASSGTSGGVNEQFF. The CDR3, as DNA: TGTGCCAGCAGTGGGACTAGCGGGGGGGTTAATGAGCAGTTCTTC.